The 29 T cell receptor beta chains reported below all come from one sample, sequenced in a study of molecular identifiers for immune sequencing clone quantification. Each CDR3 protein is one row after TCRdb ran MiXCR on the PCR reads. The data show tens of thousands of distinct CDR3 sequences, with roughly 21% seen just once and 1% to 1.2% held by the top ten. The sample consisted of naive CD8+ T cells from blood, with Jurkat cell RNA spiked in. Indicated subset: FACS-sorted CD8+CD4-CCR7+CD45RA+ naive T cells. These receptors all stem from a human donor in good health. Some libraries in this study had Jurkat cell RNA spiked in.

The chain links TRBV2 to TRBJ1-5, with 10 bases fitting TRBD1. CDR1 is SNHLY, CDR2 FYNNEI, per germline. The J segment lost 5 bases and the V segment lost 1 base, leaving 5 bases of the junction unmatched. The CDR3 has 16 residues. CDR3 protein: CASSEGPGQGYQPQHF. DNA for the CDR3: TGTGCCAGCAGTGAAGGGCCGGGACAGGGGTATCAGCCCCAGCATTTT.

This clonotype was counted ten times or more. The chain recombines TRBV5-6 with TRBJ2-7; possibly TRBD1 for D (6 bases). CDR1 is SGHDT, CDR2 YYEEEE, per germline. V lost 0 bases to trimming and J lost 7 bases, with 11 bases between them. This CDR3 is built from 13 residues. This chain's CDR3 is CASSLGPGVEQYF. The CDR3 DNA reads TGTGCCAGCAGCTTGGGCCCAGGGGTGGAGCAGTACTTC.

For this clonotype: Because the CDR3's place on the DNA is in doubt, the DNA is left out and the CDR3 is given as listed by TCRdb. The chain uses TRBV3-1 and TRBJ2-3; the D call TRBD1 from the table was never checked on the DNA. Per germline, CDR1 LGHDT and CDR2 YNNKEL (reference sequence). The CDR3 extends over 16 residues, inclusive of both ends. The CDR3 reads CAGSQDSGQGTDTQYF.

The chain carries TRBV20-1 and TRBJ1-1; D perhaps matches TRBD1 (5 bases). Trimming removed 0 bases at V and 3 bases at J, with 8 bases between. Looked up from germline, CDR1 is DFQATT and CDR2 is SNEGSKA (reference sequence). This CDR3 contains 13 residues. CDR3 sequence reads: CSARDRGHTEAFF. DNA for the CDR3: TGCAGTGCTAGAGATCGGGGACACACTGAAGCTTTCTTT.

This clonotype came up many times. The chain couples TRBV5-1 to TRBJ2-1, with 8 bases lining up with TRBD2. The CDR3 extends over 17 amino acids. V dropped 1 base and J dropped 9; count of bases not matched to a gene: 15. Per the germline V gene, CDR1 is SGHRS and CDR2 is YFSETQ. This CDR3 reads CASSLTSGGSMSSEQFF. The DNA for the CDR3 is TGCGCCAGCAGCTTGACTAGCGGTGGAAGCATGTCTAGTGAGCAGTTCTTC. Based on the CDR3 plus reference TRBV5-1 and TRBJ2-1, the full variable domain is KAGVTQTPRYLIKTRGQQVTLSCSPISGHRSVSWYQQTPGQGLQFLFEYFSETQRNKGNFPGRFSGRQFSNSRSEMNVSTLELGDSALYLCASSLTSGGSMSSEQFFGPGTRLTVL.

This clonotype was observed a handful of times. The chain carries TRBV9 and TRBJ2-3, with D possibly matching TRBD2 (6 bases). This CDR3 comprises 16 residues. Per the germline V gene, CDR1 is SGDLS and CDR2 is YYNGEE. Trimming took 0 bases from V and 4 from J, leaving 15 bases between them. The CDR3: CASSVDRDLDADTQYF. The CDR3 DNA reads TGTGCCAGCAGCGTAGACCGGGACTTGGACGCAGATACGCAGTATTTT. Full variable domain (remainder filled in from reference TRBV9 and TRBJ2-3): DSGVTQTPKHLITATGQRVTLRCSPRSGDLSVYWYQQSLDQGLQFLIQYYNGEERAKGNILERFSAQQFPDLHSELNLSSLELGDSALYFCASSVDRDLDADTQYFGPGTRLTVL.

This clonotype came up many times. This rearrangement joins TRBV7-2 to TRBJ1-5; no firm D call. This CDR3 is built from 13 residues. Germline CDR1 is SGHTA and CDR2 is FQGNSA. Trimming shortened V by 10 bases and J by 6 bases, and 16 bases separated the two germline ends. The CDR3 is CATSAWPSQPQHF. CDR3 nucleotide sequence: TGTGCCACCTCAGCTTGGCCCAGTCAGCCCCAGCATTTT.

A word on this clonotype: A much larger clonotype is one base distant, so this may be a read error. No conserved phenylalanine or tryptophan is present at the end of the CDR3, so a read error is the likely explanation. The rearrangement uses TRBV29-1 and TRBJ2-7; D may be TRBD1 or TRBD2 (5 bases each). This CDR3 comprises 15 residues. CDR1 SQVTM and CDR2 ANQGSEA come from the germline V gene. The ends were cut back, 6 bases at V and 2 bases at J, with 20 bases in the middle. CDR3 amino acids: CSVLGTADQTYEQYL. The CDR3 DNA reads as TGCAGCGTCCTTGGGACCGCGGATCAAACCTACGAGCAGTACCTC.

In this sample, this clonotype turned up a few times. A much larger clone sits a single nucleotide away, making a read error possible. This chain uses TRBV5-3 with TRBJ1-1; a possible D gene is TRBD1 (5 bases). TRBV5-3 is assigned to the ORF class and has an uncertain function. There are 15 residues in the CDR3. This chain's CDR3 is CASSFTGTPNTEAFF. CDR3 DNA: TGTGCCAGCAGCTTCACAGGCACACCGAACACTGAAGCTTTCTTT.

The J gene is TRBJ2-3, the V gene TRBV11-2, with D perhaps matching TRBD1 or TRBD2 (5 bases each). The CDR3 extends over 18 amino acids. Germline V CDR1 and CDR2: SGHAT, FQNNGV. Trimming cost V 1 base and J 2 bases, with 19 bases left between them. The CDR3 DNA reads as TGTGCCAGCAGCTTAGGAGGAGGACAAAGGATAAACACAGATACGCAGTATTTT. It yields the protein CASSLGGGQRINTDTQYF.

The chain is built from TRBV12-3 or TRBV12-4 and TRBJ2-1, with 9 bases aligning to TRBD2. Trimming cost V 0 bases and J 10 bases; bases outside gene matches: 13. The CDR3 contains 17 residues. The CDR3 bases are TGTGCCAGCAGTTTAGCGGGGACTAGCCACCCTCGGACAGAGCAGTTCTTC. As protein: CASSLAGTSHPRTEQFF.

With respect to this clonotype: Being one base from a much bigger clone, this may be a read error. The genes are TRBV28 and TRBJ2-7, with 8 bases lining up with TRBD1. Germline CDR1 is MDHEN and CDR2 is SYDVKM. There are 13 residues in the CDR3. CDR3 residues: CASSYRGTYGQYF. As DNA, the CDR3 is TGTGCCAGCAGCTACAGGGGGACCTACGGGCAGTACTTC.

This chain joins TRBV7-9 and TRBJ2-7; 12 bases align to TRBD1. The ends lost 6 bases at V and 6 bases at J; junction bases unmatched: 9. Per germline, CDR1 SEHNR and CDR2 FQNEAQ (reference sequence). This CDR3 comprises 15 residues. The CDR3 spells CASRAPGQGASEQYF. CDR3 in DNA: TGTGCCAGCAGAGCACCGGGACAGGGGGCGTCCGAGCAGTACTTC.

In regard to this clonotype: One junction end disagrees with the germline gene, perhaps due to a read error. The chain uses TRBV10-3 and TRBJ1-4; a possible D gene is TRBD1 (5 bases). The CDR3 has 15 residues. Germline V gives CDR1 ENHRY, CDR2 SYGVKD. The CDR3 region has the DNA TGTGCCATCAATGAGGGGCCTGGAACTAATGAAAAACTGTTTTTT. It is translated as CAINEGPGTNEKLFF.

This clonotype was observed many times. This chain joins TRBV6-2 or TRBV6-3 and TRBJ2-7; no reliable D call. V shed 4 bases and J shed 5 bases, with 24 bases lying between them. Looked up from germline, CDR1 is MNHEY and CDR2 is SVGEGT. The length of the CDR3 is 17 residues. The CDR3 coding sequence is TGTGCCAGCAGTTCCCTCGACGCAGTCGGTAGTGGTCACGAGCAGTACTTC. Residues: CASSSLDAVGSGHEQYF.

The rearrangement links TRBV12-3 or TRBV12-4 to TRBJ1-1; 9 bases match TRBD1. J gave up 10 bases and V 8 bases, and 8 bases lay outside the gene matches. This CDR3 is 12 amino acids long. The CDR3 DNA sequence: TGTGCCAGCCTCACCGGGACAGGGTTAGCTTTCTTT. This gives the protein CASLTGTGLAFF.

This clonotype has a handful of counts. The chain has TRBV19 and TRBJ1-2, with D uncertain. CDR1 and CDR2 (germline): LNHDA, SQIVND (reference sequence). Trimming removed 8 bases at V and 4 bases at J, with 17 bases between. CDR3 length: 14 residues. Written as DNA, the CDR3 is TGTGCCAGTTTTCGACCCGGGCAGAGCTATGGCTACACCTTC. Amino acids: CASFRPGQSYGYTF.

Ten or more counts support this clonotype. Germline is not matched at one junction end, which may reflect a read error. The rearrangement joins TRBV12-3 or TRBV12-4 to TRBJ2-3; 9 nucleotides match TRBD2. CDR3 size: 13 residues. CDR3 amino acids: CASTLAGTDTQYF. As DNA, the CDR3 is TGTGCCAGCACACTAGCGGGCACGGATACGCAGTATTTT.

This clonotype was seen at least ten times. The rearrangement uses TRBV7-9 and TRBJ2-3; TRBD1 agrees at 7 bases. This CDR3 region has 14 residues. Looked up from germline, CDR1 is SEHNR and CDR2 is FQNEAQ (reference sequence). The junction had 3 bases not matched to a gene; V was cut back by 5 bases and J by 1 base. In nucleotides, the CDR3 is TGTGCCAGCAGCACCACAGGGGGCACAGATACGCAGTATTTT. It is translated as CASSTTGGTDTQYF.

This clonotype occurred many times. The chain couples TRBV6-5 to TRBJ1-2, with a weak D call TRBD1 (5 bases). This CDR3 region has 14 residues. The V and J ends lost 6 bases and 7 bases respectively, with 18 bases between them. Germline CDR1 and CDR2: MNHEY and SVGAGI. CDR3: CASSGPGPDFGYTF. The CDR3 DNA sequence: TGTGCCAGCAGCGGCCCGGGACCCGATTTTGGCTACACCTTC.

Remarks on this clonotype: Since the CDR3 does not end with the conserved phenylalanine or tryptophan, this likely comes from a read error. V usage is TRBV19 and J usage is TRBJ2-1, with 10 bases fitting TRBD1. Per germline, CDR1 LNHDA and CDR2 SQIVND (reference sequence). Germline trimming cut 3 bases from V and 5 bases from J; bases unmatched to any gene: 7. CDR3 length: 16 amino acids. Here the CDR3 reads CASSMGQGPFDNEQFL. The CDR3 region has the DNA TGTGCCAGTAGTATGGGACAGGGGCCTTTCGACAATGAGCAGTTCCTC.

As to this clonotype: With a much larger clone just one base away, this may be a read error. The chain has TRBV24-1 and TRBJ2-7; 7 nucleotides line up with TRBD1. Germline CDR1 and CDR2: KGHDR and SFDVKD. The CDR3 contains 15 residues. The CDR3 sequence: CATSARGFRSYGQYF. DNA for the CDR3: TGTGCCACCAGTGCCAGGGGGTTCCGCTCCTACGGGCAGTACTTC.

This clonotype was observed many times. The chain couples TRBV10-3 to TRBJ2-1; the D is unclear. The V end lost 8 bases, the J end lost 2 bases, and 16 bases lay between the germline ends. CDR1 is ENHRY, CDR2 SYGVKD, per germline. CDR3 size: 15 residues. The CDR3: CAIADDGRTYNEQFF. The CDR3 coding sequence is TGTGCCATCGCGGACGACGGGCGCACCTACAATGAGCAGTTCTTC.

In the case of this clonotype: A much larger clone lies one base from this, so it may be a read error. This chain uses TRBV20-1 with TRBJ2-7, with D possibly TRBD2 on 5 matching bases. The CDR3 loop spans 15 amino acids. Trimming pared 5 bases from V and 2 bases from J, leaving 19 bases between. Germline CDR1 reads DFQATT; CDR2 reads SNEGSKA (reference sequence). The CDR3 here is CSAPRVGEWTYEQYF. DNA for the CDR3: TGCAGTGCTCCGAGGGTTGGCGAGTGGACCTACGAGCAGTACTTC.

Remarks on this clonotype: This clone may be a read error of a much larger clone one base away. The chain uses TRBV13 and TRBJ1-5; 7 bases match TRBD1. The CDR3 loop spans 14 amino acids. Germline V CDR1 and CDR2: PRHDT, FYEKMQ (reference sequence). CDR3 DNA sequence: TGTGCCGGCAGCTGGGGACAGTCAAATCAGCCCCAGCATTTT. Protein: CAGSWGQSNQPQHF.

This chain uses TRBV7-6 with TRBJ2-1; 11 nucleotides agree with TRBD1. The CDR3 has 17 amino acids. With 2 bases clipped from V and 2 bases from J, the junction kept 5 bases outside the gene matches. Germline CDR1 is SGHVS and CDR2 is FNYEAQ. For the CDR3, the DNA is TGTGCCAGCAGCTTACCGAAGGGACAGGGGGCCTACAATGAGCAGTTCTTC. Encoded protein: CASSLPKGQGAYNEQFF.

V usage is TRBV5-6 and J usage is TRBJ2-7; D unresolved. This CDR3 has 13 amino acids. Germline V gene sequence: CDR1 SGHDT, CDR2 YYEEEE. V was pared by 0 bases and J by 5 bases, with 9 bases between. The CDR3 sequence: CASSLVVGHEQYF. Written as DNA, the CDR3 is TGTGCCAGCAGCTTGGTTGTGGGCCACGAGCAGTACTTC.

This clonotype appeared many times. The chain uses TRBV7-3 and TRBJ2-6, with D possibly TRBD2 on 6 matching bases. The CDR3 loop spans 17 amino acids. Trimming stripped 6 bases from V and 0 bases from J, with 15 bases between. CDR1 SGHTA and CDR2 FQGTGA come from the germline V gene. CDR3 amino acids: CASRTGTPSSGANVLTF. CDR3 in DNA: TGTGCCAGCAGGACCGGGACTCCCTCCTCTGGGGCCAACGTCCTGACTTTC.

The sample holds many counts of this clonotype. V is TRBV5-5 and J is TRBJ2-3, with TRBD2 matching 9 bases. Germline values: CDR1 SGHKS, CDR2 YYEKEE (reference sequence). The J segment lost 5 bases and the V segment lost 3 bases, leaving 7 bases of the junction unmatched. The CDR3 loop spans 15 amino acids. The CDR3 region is CASSSPGLAEDTQYF. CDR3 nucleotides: TGTGCCAGCAGCTCTCCGGGACTAGCAGAAGATACGCAGTATTTT.